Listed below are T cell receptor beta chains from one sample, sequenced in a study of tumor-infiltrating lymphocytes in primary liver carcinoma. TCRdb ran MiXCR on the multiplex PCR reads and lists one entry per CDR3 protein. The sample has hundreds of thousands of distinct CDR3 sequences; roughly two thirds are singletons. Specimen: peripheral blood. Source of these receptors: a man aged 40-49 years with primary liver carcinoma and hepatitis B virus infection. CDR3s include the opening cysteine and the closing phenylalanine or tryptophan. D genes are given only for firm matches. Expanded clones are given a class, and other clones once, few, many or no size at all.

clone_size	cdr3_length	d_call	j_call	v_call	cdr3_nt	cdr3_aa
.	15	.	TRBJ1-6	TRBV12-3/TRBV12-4	TGTGGCAGCAGTAAAGGCGGCTCCTATAATTCACCCCTCCACTTT	CGSSKGGSYNSPLHF
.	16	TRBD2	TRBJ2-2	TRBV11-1	TGTGTCACCAGCTTAACAGCGGGAGAGGGAACCGGGGAGCTGTTTTTT	CVTSLTAGEGTGELFF
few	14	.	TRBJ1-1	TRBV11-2	TGTACCAGCACCCCTGGGTGGAGAACATCTGAAGCTTTCTTT	CTSTPGWRTSEAFF
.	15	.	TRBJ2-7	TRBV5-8	TGTGCCAGCAGCTTATGGACAGTTGGATCCTACGAGCAGTACTTC	CASSLWTVGSYEQYF
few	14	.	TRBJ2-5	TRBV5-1	TGCGCCAGCAGCTTGAGGCAGAGTTGGGAGACCCAGTACTTC	CASSLRQSWETQYF
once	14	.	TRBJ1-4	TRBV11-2	TGTGCCAGCGGCTTAAACTTAAGGGAAGAAAAACTGTTTTTT	CASGLNLREEKLFF
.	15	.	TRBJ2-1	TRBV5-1	TGCGCCAGCAGCTCTGACTCGAGCTCCTACAATGAGCAGTTCTTC	CASSSDSSSYNEQFF
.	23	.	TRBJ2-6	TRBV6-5	TGTGCCAGTAGTTACTCGATTATGATCGAGGACCCCAACGTCCTCTCTGGGGTCAACGTCCTGACTTTC	CASSYSIMIEDPNVLSGVNVLTF
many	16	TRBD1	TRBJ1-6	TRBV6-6	TGTGCCAGCAGTTACTCCGGGACAGCTAATAATTCACCCCTCCACTTT	CASSYSGTANNSPLHF
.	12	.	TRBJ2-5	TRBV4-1	TGCCCCAGCAGCCCTCATGGAGAGACCCAGTACTTC	CPSSPHGETQYF
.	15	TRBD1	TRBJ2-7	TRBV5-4	TGTGCCAGCAGCACGAAGACAGGGGGCTTAAGCGAGCAGTACTTC	CASSTKTGGLSEQYF
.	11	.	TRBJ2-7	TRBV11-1	TGTACCAGCAGCCTGTGGGGCGAGCAGTACTTC	CTSSLWGEQYF
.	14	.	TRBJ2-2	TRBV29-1	TGCAGCGCGTCGCAGGGTACGGACATCCGGGAGCTGTTTTTT	CSASQGTDIRELFF
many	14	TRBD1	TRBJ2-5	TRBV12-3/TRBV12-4	TGTGCCAGCAGTCGATGGGACAGGGAAGAGACCCAGTACTTC	CASSRWDREETQYF
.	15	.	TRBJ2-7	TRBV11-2	TGTGCCAGCAGCTTAGAAGGCGCGGGGCTACACGAGCAGTACTTC	CASSLEGAGLHEQYF
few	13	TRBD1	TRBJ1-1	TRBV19	TGTGCCAGTGCGACCCGGGACAGGGTTGCAGCTTTCTTT	CASATRDRVAAFF
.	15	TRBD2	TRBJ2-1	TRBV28	TGTGCCAGCAGATTCGTAGCGGGAGGAGGGAATGAGCAGTTCTTC	CASRFVAGGGNEQFF
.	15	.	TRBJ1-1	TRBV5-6	TGTGCCAGCAGCAGTGGACGCCGGCGCGCCACTGAAGCTTTCTTT	CASSSGRRRATEAFF
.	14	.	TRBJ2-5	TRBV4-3	TGTGCCAGCAGCCCATTTAGGAGCTTGGAGACCCAGTACTTC	CASSPFRSLETQYF
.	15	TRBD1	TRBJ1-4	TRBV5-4	TGTGCCAGCAGCACGGCCGGGACAGAGAATGAAAAACTGTTTTTT	CASSTAGTENEKLFF
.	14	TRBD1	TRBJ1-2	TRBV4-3	TGCGCCAGCAACCAAGGCGGACAGGGCAGTGGCTACACCTTC	CASNQGGQGSGYTF
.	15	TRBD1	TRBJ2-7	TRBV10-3	TGTGCCATCAGGGTGACAGGGTCGAGCTCCTACGAGCAGAACTTC	CAIRVTGSSSYEQNF
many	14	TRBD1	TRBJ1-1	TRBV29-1	TGCAGCGGATCTGACAGGGTCATGAACACTGAAGCTTTCTTT	CSGSDRVMNTEAFF
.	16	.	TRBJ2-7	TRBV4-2	TGCGCCAGCAGCCTAGAAATAGCGGCGAGCTCCTATGAGCAGTACTTC	CASSLEIAASSYEQYF
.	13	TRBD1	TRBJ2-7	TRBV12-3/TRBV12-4	TGTGCGAGCAGTTCCGTGACAGGGGGAGAGCAGTACTTC	CASSSVTGGEQYF
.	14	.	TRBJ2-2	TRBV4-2	TGTGCCAGCAGACAAGATCAAATTGGCGGGGAGCCGTTTTTT	CASRQDQIGGEPFF
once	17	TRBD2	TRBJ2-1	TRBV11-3	TGTGCCAGCAGCTCCGACGGACTAGCGGGAGGAAGGAATGAGCAGCTCTTC	CASSSDGLAGGRNEQLF
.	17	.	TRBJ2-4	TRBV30	TGTGCCTGGAGTGTACGAACCGGAGCTTTAGCCATAAACATTCAGTACTTC	CAWSVRTGALAINIQYF
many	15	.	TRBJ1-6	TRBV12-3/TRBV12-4	TGTGCCAGCACCCGGACTGTTAGCTATAATTCACCCCTCCACTTT	CASTRTVSYNSPLHF
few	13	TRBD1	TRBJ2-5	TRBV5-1	TGCGCCAGCAGCTCAGGGGGCGTGGAGACCCAGTACTTC	CASSSGGVETQYF
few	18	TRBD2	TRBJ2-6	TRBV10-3	TGTGCCATTCCAGCTGAAACTAGCGGACGCTCTGGGGCCAACGTCCTGACTTTC	CAIPAETSGRSGANVLTF
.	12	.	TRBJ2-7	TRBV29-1	TGCGGCGGGTCAGCCCACGGGGGCGAGCAGTACTTC	CGGSAHGGEQYF
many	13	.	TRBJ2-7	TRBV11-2	TGTGCCAGCAGCGGAAGCGGGTGGAACGAGCAGTACTTC	CASSGSGWNEQYF
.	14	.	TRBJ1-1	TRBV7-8	TGTGTCAGCAGCTTAGCGGGAGGTGACGCTGAAGCTTTCTTT	CVSSLAGGDAEAFF
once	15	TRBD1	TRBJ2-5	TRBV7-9	TGTGCCAGCAGCTTCTGGACAGGGGGAGAAGAGAACCAGTACTTC	CASSFWTGGEENQYF
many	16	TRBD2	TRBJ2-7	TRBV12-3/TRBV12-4	TGTGCCAGCAGTTTAGCCTACGGGACTAGCGAGAACAAGCAGTACTTC	CASSLAYGTSENKQYF
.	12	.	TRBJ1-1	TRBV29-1	TGCAGCGGGGCGCGGGGGAACACTGAAGCTTTCTTT	CSGARGNTEAFF
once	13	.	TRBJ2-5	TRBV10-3	TGTGCCATCACTGGGCCGGGGAAGCACGAGTGGTACTTC	CAITGPGKHEWYF
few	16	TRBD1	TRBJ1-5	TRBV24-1	TGTGCCACCAGTGGGGGAACGACAGGGCTGAGTCAGCCCCAGCATTTT	CATSGGTTGLSQPQHF
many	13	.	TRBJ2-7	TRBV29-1	TGCAGCGCATCGAGAGGGACACTCTACGAGCAGTACTTC	CSASRGTLYEQYF
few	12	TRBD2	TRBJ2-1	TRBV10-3	TGTGCCACAGGGACTAGGGACAATGAGCAGTTCTTC	CATGTRDNEQFF
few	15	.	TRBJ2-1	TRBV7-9	TGTGCCAGCAGCTTAAATTTGAGGACGCACAATGAGCAGTTCTTC	CASSLNLRTHNEQFF
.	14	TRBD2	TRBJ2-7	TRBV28	TGTGCCAGCAAGACGGGAGGGCCTATCCGCGAGCAGTACTTC	CASKTGGPIREQYF
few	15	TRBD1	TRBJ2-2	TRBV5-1	TGCGCCAGCAGCTCGACAGGGGGCAGCACCGGGGAGCTGTTTTTT	CASSSTGGSTGELFF